The rows below give T cell receptor beta chains drawn from one sample of a study of T cells in tuberculosis. Using immunoSEQ multiplex PCR, the repertoire was profiled, and TCRdb retains in-frame clones only, with some absent. The sample carries tens of thousands of clones, less than 97% recorded once. Material for sequencing was PBMCs. Receptors originate from a donor aged 10-29 years with latent tuberculosis or without tuberculosis infection. Both conserved end residues are trimmed from each CDR3. A row's size may be missing; if present it is once, few, many or a size class.

clone_size v_call cdr3_length cdr3_aa
. TRBV13 13 ASSYRGGMGTEAF
. TRBV15 18 ATSGASGLGAVDINQPQH
. TRBV30 11 AWSINRDQPQH
once TRBV5-6 9 ASSSGYGYT
. TRBV19 12 ASSISPGTYEQY
. TRBV5-1 12 ASSLDSTWDTQY
. TRBV2 16 ASSGRGLAGAGANVLT
. TRBV6-1 13 ASRPTGVLTNGYT
. TRBV19 16 ASSIDQGTAPSNQPQH
. TRBV29-1 13 SVEDLQGANTEAF
. TRBV30 11 ACQGQRNTEAF
. TRBV21-1 12 ASSKKDCGETQY
. TRBV27 17 ASKRGGQGFYSSYNEQF
. TRBV7-9 12 ASSARGQSGELF
. TRBV9 14 ASTRGGLAGTGELF
. TRBV7-6 12 ASSSRQGLSEAF
. TRBV18 14 ASSLNGQGTVETQY
once TRBV7-8 12 ASSPGGSGNTIY
. TRBV1 17 TSSNTPFSGTSVKETQY
. TRBV5-1 15 ASSLAPTGGSYNEQF
. TRBV10-3 11 AINTGVGETQY
. TRBV10-1 11 ASSKNENYGYT
. TRBV27 12 ASSPAGLEETQY
. TRBV5-4 13 ASSLSGPDYQPQH
. TRBV15 16 ATSRDPGTSGTRNEQF
. TRBV18 11 ASSATGETEAF
. TRBV6-6 14 ASSYSIAGRNTEAF
. TRBV29-1 11 SLRGDNWSEQF